These 11 T cell receptor beta chains came from one sample sequenced in a study of cytomegalovirus exposure and HLA in healthy donors. In the PCR, 60 Vbeta and 13 Jbeta primers were used. Produced via immunoSEQ multiplex PCR; TCRdb's table is partial and in-frame only. There are about 170,000 clones in the sample; approximately 77% occur only once, and approximately 1.5% lies in the top ten. The specimen sequenced was PBMCs. These receptors originate from a male donor in good health and CMV-seronegative.

The rearrangement links TRBV6-5 to TRBJ2-1, with 9 bases identical to TRBD1. The trim removed 0 bases at V and 5 bases at J, leaving 5 bases unmatched. From germline, CDR1 is MNHEY and CDR2 SVGAGI. The CDR3 loop spans 16 amino acids. The chain's CDR3 is CASSYSRTGVHNEQFF. CDR3 DNA sequence: TGTGCCAGCAGTTACTCAAGGACAGGGGTCCACAATGAGCAGTTCTTC.

This chain's CDR3 is CASRLTGTSFDEQFF. In DNA form, the CDR3 reads TGTGCCAGCAGGCTTACCGGGACTAGCTTCGATGAGCAGTTCTTC. The chain has TRBV7-2 and TRBJ2-1, with TRBD2 identical over 9 bases. V lost 6 bases, J lost 8 bases, and 11 bases stayed unmatched. Germline CDR1 reads SGHTA; CDR2 reads FQGNSA. The CDR3 runs 15 residues.

V gene TRBV10-3 combines with J gene TRBJ1-2; 7 bases match TRBD1. The CDR3 length is 14 residues. Germline V gene data show CDR1 as ENHRY and CDR2 as SYGVKD. V lost 7 bases and J lost 8; bases outside the gene matches: 13. The CDR3 is CAITGGDRSLGYTF. DNA of the CDR3: TGTGCCATCACCGGGGGGGACAGATCTTTGGGCTACACCTTC.

The genes are TRBV6-6 and TRBJ2-7, with D hard to call. V dropped 0 bases and J dropped 5 bases, with 5 bases sitting between them. This CDR3 contains 12 residues. Per the germline V gene, CDR1 is MNHNY and CDR2 is SVGAGI (reference sequence). The CDR3 sequence is CASSYSPDEQYF. DNA of the CDR3: TGTGCCAGCAGTTACTCCCCGGACGAGCAGTACTTC.

The chain employs TRBV7-2 and TRBJ2-7; a possible D gene is TRBD2 (7 bases). Trimming left V 11 bases short and J 3 bases short, with 23 bases between. The germline CDR1 and CDR2 sequences are SGHTA and FQGNSA. The CDR3 loop spans 15 amino acids. Here the CDR3 reads CASSGGGATSYEQYF. As DNA, the CDR3 is TGTGCCTCCTCGGGGGGCGGGGCAACCAGCTACGAGCAGTACTTC.

This chain joins TRBV7-6 and TRBJ2-3; 7 bases line up with TRBD2. With V trimmed by 7 bases and J by 1 base, 14 bases remained unmatched. The CDR3 runs 17 residues. Germline V CDR1 and CDR2: SGHVS, FNYEAQ. CDR3 DNA sequence: TGTGCCAGCACTCTCGGGGGGACCAAAGGGGGCACAGATACGCAGTATTTT. Translating it yields CASTLGGTKGGTDTQYF.

The chain carries TRBV27 and TRBJ2-7; the D gene is possibly TRBD2 (5 bases). The CDR3 loop spans 15 amino acids. V gave up 5 bases and J gave up 5 bases, with 19 bases separating them. Germline loops: CDR1 MNHEY, CDR2 SMNVEV (reference sequence). The CDR3 bases are TGTGCCAGCAGTCGGATAGAGGGTCCTCCCAACGAGCAGTACTTC. Its protein product is CASSRIEGPPNEQYF.

The chain recombines TRBV27 with TRBJ1-2; TRBD1 matches 7 bases. V gave up 10 bases and J gave up 4 bases; unmatched junction bases: 3. Germline-derived CDR1 and CDR2 are MNHEY and SMNVEV (reference sequence). There are 11 residues in the CDR3. CDR3 sequence (DNA): TGTGCCATCGGGACAGTCTATGGCTACACCTTC. This codes for CAIGTVYGYTF.

V is TRBV5-1 and J is TRBJ1-5, with 9 bases lining up with TRBD1. This CDR3 has 15 amino acids. V lost 2 bases to trimming and J lost 1 base; unmatched junction nucleotides: 1. Per germline, CDR1 SGHRS and CDR2 YFSETQ. The CDR3 loop reads CASSLGTGSNQPQHF. DNA for the CDR3: TGCGCCAGCAGCTTAGGGACAGGGAGCAATCAGCCCCAGCATTTT.

The chain couples TRBV11-1 to TRBJ2-1, with TRBD2 matching 15 bases. The CDR3 has 15 residues. CDR1 and CDR2 from the germline V gene are SGHAT and FQDESV (reference sequence). With V trimmed by 2 bases and J by 10 bases, 3 bases remained unmatched. The CDR3 DNA is TGTGCCAGCAGCTTAACGGGACTAGCGGGAGGCGAGCAGTTCTTC. As protein: CASSLTGLAGGEQFF.

The genes are TRBV27 and TRBJ2-4; the match to TRBD1 covers 7 bases. Germline CDR1 reads MNHEY; CDR2 reads SMNVEV (reference sequence). The CDR3 covers 17 residues. Trimming took 6 bases from V and 3 from J; bases not matched to a gene: 14. CDR3 sequence: CASSRRTGQLGKNIQYF. The CDR3, as DNA: TGTGCCAGCAGCCGAAGGACAGGTCAGCTGGGCAAAAACATTCAGTACTTC.